What follows are 8 T cell receptor beta chains derived from one specimen sequenced in a study of post-analysis software for immune sequencing data. Study-wide results and limits: Controls showed lower frequencies than patients for roughly five TRBV segments, and TRBV5-6, TRBV5-1 and TRBV20-1 were among these.

These receptors' antigens are unknown. Unique molecular identifiers were carried by the TCR beta cDNA libraries. TCRdb redid the calling of the PCR reads with MiXCR, one entry per CDR3 protein. The sample holds about 500,000 distinct CDR3 sequences, around 40% seen once. The sequenced material came from blood. Every receptor here comes from a girl between 10 and 17 years old with multiple sclerosis.

This clonotype was observed a handful of times. The chain combines TRBV20-1 with TRBJ2-3; 8 nucleotides line up with TRBD2. Germline V gene lookup returns CDR1 DFQATT and CDR2 SNEGSKA (reference sequence). After removal of 0 bases from V and 8 bases from J, the junction contained 13 bases not matched to a gene. The CDR3 length is 16 residues. CDR3 bases: TGCAGTGCTAGAGACTCCGGTAGCGGGGAGGATAGTACGCAGTATTTT. The encoded protein is CSARDSGSGEDSTQYF.

The chain combines TRBV29-1 with TRBJ2-1; D may be TRBD1 (5 bases). V dropped 7 bases and J dropped 0 bases, with 7 bases sitting between them. Germline values: CDR1 SQVTM, CDR2 ANQGSEA. This CDR3 is built from 12 residues. The CDR3 nucleotides are TGCAGCGCCGACAGCTCCTACAATGAGCAGTTCTTC. It is translated as CSADSSYNEQFF.

The rearrangement links TRBV20-1 to TRBJ2-3; 9 nucleotides line up with TRBD2. This CDR3 comprises 13 residues. Germline CDR1 DFQATT, CDR2 SNEGSKA (reference sequence). After removal of 3 bases from V and 3 bases from J, the junction contained 1 base not matched to a gene. DNA of the CDR3: TGCAGTGCTAGCCTAGCGGGGACAGATACGCAGTATTTT. As protein: CSASLAGTDTQYF.

The rearrangement links TRBV29-1 to TRBJ2-2; 8 bases agree with TRBD1. CDR1 is SQVTM and CDR2 is ANQGSEA in the germline V gene. J gave up 5 bases and V 6 bases, and 14 bases lay outside the gene matches. CDR3 size: 16 residues. CDR3 bases: TGCAGCGTAGTGTTATTCCGGACAGGGCGGACCGGGGAGCTGTTTTTT. This encodes CSVVLFRTGRTGELFF.

J is TRBJ1-5 and V is TRBV10-3, with D perhaps TRBD1 (6 bases). The CDR3 is 17 amino acids. Germline CDR1 and CDR2: ENHRY and SYGVKD. V was pared by 3 bases and J by 2 bases, with 17 bases between. The CDR3 loop is CAISDAAGVGRNQPQHF. The CDR3 DNA sequence: TGTGCCATCAGTGACGCGGCAGGGGTTGGGCGCAATCAGCCCCAGCATTTT.

This chain connects TRBV9 to TRBJ2-1; D unclear. The assigned J gene may be wrong: the sequence end matches TRBJ2-7 better. Germline loops: CDR1 SGDLS, CDR2 YYNGEE. The CDR3 consists of 11 residues. The CDR3 protein is CASSVGSEQYF. The DNA of the CDR3 is TGTGCCAGCAGCGTAGGAAGCGAGCAGTACTTC.

This sequence joins TRBV7-6 and TRBJ1-2, with D possibly TRBD1 on 5 matching bases. CDR1 SGHVS and CDR2 FNYEAQ come from the germline V gene. V shed 6 bases and J shed 6 bases, with 14 bases lying between them. The CDR3 is 13 residues long. CDR3 nucleotides: TGTGCCAGCAGTCTCGGCGCAGGGAATGGCTACACCTTC. Its protein is CASSLGAGNGYTF.

This rearrangement joins TRBV29-1 to TRBJ1-1; possible D gene TRBD1, 6 bases. The CDR3 covers 17 residues. V was shortened by 7 bases and J by 2 bases, with 26 bases between the two germline ends. CDR1 and CDR2 from the germline V gene are SQVTM and ANQGSEA. This CDR3 reads CSAGGSPKGVANTEAFF. The CDR3 nucleotides read TGCAGCGCCGGGGGGTCACCTAAGGGGGTCGCAAACACTGAAGCTTTCTTT.